The T cell receptor (beta chain) under discussion was sequenced for a study of cytomegalovirus exposure and HLA in healthy donors. The length of the CDR3 is 15 residues. V was trimmed by 6 bases and J by 0 bases, leaving 15 bases between them. CDR1 and CDR2 from the germline V gene are SQVTM and ANQGSEA. Primers: 60 Vbeta forward and 13 Jbeta reverse. Using immunoSEQ multiplex PCR, the repertoire was profiled, and TCRdb retains in-frame clones only, with some absent. In the table there are some 150,000 clones, 70% to 90% of which are singletons. The chain employs TRBV29-1 and TRBJ2-1; D perhaps matches TRBD1 (5 bases). The sequence was collected from a woman aged 18-35 years in good health and CMV-seronegative. Material for sequencing was PBMCs. The CDR3 region is CSVEQDSSSYNEQFF. CDR3 DNA sequence: TGCAGCGTCGAACAGGATTCGAGCTCCTACAATGAGCAGTTCTTC.